This T cell receptor beta chain was identified during a study of tumor-infiltrating lymphocytes in glioblastoma multiforme. This clonotype was detected many times. TCRB libraries came from RNA via three nested multiplex PCR rounds. Input was 0.4 to 0.65 ug total RNA, reverse-transcribed with a C-beta primer. MiXCR was run by TCRdb on the multiplex PCR reads, yielding one entry per CDR3 protein. Of 15,000 to 25,000 distinct CDR3 sequences listed, 55% to 75% are singletons. CDR1 WNHNN and CDR2 SYGVQD come from the germline V gene (reference sequence). The CDR3 runs 15 residues. V was clipped by 0 bases and J by 5 bases; unmatched bases: 7.

Sample: peripheral blood. The clonotype comes from a male donor with glioblastoma. J is TRBJ2-7 and V is TRBV10-1; 7 bases are shared with TRBD2. CDR3 protein: CASSESPVGGNEQYF. The CDR3 region has the DNA TGCGCCAGCAGTGAGTCGCCGGTGGGGGGGAACGAGCAGTACTTC.